The sequence of this T cell receptor (beta chain) was determined in a study of blood T cell repertoires in COVID-19. Across the study: The United States, Italy and Spain provided the acute and convalescent COVID-19 samples. Sources were T cells, B-cell-depleted T cells, or PBMCs; the material itself was cDNA or gDNA.

V shed 3 bases, J shed 3 bases, and the junction held 3 bases outside the gene matches. In germline, CDR1 is LNHDA, CDR2 SQIVND (reference sequence). The CDR3 length is 15 residues. Those who participated ranged in age from roughly 18 to 89 years and resided in 20 to 30 US areas. Per the original methods: By means of reference gene primer amplification, nucleated cell counts were estimated. Produced via immunoSEQ multiplex PCR; TCRdb's table is partial and in-frame only. Clonal size and the V and J genes are those of that table, whereas D and trimming came from the DNA. The repertoire has roughly 220,000 clones, approximately 83% of them found once; the top ten carry roughly 1.3%.

Input material: PBMCs or T cells enriched from blood (not recorded which). The clonotype was recovered from a middle-aged woman with acute COVID-19. This chain connects TRBV19 to TRBJ2-2, with TRBD1 matching over 8 bases. CDR3 protein: CASSIGRGHTGELFF. Here the CDR3 DNA reads TGTGCCAGTAGTATTGGCAGGGGGCACACCGGGGAGCTGTTTTTT.